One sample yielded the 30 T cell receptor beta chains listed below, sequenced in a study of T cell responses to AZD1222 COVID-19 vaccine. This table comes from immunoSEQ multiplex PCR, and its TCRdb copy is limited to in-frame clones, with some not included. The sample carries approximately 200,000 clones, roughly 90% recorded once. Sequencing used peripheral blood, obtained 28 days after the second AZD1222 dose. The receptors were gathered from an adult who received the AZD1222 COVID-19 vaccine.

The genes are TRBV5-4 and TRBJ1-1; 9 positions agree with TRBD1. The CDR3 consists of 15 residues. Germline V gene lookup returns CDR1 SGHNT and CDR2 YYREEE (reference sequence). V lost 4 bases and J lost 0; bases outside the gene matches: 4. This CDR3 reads CASSGGQGMNTEAFF. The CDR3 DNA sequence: TGTGCCAGCAGCGGAGGACAGGGGATGAACACTGAAGCTTTCTTT.

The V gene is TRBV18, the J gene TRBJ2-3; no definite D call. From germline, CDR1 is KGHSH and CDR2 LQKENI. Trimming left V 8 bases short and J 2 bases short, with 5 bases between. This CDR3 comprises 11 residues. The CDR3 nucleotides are TGTGCCAGCCCCTACACAGATACGCAGTATTTT. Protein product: CASPYTDTQYF.

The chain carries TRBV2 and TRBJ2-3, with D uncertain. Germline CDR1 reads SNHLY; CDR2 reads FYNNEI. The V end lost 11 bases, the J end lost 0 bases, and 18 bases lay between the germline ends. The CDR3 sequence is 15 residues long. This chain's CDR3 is CASLPRKRSTDTQYF. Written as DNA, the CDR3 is TGTGCCTCTCTCCCCCGGAAGAGGAGCACAGATACGCAGTATTTT.

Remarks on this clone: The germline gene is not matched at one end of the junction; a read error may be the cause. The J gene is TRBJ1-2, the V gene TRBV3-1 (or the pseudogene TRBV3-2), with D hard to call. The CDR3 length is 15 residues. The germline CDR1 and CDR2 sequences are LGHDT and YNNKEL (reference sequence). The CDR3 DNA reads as TGTGCCAGCAGCCAAAGAGGGTCGGCGGTAGGCGGCTATACCTTC. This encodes CASSQRGSAVGGYTF.

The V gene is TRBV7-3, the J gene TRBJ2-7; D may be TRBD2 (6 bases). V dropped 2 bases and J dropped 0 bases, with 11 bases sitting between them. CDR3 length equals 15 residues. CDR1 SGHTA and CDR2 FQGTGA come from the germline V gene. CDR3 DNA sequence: TGTGCCAGCAGCTTATACGGGGGTACCTCCTACGAGCAGTACTTC. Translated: CASSLYGGTSYEQYF.

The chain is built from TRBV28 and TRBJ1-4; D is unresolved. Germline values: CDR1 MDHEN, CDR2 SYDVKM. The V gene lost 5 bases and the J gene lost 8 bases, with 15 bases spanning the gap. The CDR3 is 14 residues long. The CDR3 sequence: CASSPPSWREKLFF. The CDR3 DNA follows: TGTGCCAGCAGTCCCCCGAGCTGGAGGGAAAAACTGTTTTTT.

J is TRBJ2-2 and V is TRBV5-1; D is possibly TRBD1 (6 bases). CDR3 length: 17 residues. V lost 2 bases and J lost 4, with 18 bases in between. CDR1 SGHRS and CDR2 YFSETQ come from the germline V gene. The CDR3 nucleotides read TGCGCCAGCAGCTTCCCGACAGGCGTCAGATCCACCGGGGAGCTGTTTTTT. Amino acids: CASSFPTGVRSTGELFF.

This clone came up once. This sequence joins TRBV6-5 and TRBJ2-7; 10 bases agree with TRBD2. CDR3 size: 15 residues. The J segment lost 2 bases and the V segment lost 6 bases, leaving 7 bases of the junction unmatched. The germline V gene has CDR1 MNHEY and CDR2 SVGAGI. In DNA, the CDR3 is TGTGCCAGCAGAGCACTAGCGGGACCCACCTACGAGCAGTACTTC. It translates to CASRALAGPTYEQYF.

CDR3 nucleotides: TGTGCCAGCAGCACCGCGGCCAATCAGCCCCAGCATTTT. Translation gives CASSTAANQPQHF. The chain recombines TRBV13 with TRBJ1-5; D gene unclear. Germline assignment: CDR1 PRHDT and CDR2 FYEKMQ (reference sequence). This CDR3 has 13 residues. Deletions cut 5 bases from V and 3 bases from J, with 8 bases between.

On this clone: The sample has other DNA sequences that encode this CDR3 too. The CDR3 region is CASSAGPNQPQHF. In DNA form, the CDR3 reads TGTGCCAGCAGTGCAGGGCCTAATCAGCCCCAGCATTTT. The rearrangement uses TRBV2 and TRBJ1-5; perhaps TRBD1 as D (5 bases). The CDR3 has 13 amino acids. The V gene's germline CDR1 is SNHLY and CDR2 FYNNEI. Trimming took off 4 bases at V and 4 bases at J, with 8 bases between the two ends. Looking up the rest from reference TRBV2 and TRBJ1-5 gives the full variable domain: EPEVTQTPSHQVTQMGQEVILRCVPISNHLYFYWYRQILGQKVEFLVSFYNNEISEKSEIFDDQFSVERPDGSNFTLKIRSTKLEDSAMYFCASSAGPNQPQHFGDGTRLSIL.

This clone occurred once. CDR3 nucleotide sequence: TGTGCCAGCAGTGAAGCGCAGGGGAGGCTCGGAACTGAAGCTTTCTTT. It translates to CASSEAQGRLGTEAFF. This chain uses TRBV6-1 with TRBJ1-1, with D perhaps matching TRBD1 (6 bases). The CDR3 consists of 16 residues. CDR1 MNHNS and CDR2 SASEGT come from the germline V gene. V was shortened by 0 bases and J by 5 bases, with 16 bases between the two germline ends.

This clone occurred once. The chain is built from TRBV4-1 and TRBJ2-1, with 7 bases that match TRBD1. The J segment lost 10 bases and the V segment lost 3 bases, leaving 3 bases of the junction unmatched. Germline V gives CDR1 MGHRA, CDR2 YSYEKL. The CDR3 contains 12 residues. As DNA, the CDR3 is TGCGCCAGCAGCCAGCTAGGGGGCGAGCAGTTCTTC. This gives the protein CASSQLGGEQFF.

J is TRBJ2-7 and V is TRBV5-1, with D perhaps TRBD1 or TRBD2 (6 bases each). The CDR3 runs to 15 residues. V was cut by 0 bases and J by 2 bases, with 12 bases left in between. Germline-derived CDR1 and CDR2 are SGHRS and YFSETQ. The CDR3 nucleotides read TGCGCCAGCAGCTTGGCGGGGGACACCACCTACGAGCAGTACTTC. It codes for CASSLAGDTTYEQYF.

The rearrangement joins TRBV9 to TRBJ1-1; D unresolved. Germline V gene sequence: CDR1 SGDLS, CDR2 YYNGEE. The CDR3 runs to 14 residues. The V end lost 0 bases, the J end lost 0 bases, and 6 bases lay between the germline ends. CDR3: CASSVDGVNTEAFF. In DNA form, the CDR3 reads TGTGCCAGCAGCGTAGATGGGGTGAACACTGAAGCTTTCTTT.

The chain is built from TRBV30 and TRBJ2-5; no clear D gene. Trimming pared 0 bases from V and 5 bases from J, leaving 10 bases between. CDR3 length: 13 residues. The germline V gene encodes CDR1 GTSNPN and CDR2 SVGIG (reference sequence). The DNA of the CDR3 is TGTGCCTGGAGTGTACCCCCGCCGGAGACCCAGTACTTC. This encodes CAWSVPPPETQYF.

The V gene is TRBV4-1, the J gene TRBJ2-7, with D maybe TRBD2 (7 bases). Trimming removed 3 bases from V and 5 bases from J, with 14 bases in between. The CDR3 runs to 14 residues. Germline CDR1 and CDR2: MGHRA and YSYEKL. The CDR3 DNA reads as TGCGCCAGCAGCCAGACCGGGGGGCTCCACGAGCAGTACTTC. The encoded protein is CASSQTGGLHEQYF.

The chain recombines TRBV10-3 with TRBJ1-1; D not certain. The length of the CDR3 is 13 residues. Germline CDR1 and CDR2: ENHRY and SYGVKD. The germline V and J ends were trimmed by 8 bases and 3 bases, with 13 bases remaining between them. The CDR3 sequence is CAIASRSDTEAFF. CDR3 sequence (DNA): TGTGCCATCGCCTCGAGGTCAGACACTGAAGCTTTCTTT.

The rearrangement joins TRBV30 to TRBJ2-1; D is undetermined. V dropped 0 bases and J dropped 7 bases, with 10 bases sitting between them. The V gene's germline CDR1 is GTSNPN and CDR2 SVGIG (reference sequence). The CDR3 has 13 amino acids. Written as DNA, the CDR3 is TGTGCCTGGAGTGTAGATATCGCGAATGAGCAGTTCTTC. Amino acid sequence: CAWSVDIANEQFF. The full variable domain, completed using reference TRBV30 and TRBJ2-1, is SQTIHQWPATLVQPVGSPLSLECTVEGTSNPNLYWYRQAAGRGLQLLFYSVGIGQISSEVPQNLSASRPQDRQFILSSKKLLLSDSGFYLCAWSVDIANEQFFGPGTRLTVL.

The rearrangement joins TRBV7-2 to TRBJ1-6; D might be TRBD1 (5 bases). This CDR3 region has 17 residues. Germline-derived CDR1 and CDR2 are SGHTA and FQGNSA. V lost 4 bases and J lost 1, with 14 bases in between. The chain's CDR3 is CASSSLDGTSYNSPLHF. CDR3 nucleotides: TGTGCCAGCAGCTCCTTAGACGGGACTTCCTATAATTCACCCCTCCACTTT.

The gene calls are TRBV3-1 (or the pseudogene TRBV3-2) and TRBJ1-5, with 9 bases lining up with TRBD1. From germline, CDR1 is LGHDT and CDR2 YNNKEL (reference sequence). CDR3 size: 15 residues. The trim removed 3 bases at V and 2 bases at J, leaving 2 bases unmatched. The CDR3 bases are TGTGCCAGCAGCCAGGGGGACAGGGGCAATCAGCCCCAGCATTTT. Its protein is CASSQGDRGNQPQHF.

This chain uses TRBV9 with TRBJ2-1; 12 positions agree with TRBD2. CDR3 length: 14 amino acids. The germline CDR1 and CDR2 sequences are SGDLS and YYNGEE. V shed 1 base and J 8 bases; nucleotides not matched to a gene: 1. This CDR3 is CASSVTSGRHEQFF. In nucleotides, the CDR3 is TGTGCCAGCAGCGTAACTAGCGGGAGGCATGAGCAGTTCTTC. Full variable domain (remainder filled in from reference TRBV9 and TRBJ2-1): DSGVTQTPKHLITATGQRVTLRCSPRSGDLSVYWYQQSLDQGLQFLIQYYNGEERAKGNILERFSAQQFPDLHSELNLSSLELGDSALYFCASSVTSGRHEQFFGPGTRLTVL.

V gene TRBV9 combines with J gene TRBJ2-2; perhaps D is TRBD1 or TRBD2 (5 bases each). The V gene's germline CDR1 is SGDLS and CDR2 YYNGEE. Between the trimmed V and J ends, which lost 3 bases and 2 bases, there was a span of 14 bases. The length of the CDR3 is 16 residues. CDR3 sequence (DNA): TGTGCCAGCAGCGCTACCGGGACGGTCAACACCGGGGAGCTGTTTTTT. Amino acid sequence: CASSATGTVNTGELFF.

CDR3 residues: CASSLRDTGELFF. The CDR3 nucleotides read TGTGCCAGCAGCCTAAGGGACACCGGGGAGCTGTTTTTT. V is TRBV11-3 and J is TRBJ2-2, with D hard to call. This CDR3 region has 13 residues. Between the trimmed V and J ends, which lost 5 bases and 3 bases, there was a span of 7 bases. Germline V CDR1 and CDR2: SGHNT, YENEEA.

CDR3 region: CASSKVGALSSYEQYF. The CDR3 bases are TGTGCCAGCAGCAAAGTAGGGGCTTTGAGCTCCTACGAGCAGTACTTC. The V gene is TRBV21-1, the J gene TRBJ2-7; TRBD1 is the table's D call, not checked against the DNA. TRBV21-1 corresponds to a pseudogene. This CDR3 is built from 16 residues.

The CDR3 DNA sequence: TGTGCCAGCAGTTCACCTCCGGACAATAAAGAAAAACTGTTTTTT. Residues: CASSSPPDNKEKLFF. V usage is TRBV28 and J usage is TRBJ1-4, with D perhaps matching TRBD1 (5 bases). Germline V gives CDR1 MDHEN, CDR2 SYDVKM. The ends were cut back, 4 bases at V and 8 bases at J, with 17 bases in the middle. The CDR3 length is 15 residues. The entire variable domain, with the rest obtained from reference TRBV28 and TRBJ1-4, is as follows: DVKVTQSSRYLVKRTGEKVFLECVQDMDHENMFWYRQDPGLGLRLIYFSYDVKMKEKGDIPEGYSVSREKKERFSLILESASTNQTSMYLCASSSPPDNKEKLFFGSGTQLSVL.

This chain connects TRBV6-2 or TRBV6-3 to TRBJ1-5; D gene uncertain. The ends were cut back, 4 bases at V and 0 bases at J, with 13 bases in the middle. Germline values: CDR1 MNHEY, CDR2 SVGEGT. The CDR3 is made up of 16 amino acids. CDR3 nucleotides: TGTGCCAGCAGTTTGAAGGGTTTCGATAGCAATCAGCCCCAGCATTTT. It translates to CASSLKGFDSNQPQHF.

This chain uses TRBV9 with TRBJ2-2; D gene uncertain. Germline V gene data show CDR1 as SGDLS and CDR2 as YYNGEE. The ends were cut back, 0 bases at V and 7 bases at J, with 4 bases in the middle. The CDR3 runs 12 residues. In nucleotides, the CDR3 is TGTGCCAGCAGCGTAGTAGGCGGGGAGCTGTTTTTT. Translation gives CASSVVGGELFF. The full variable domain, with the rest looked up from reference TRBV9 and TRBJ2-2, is DSGVTQTPKHLITATGQRVTLRCSPRSGDLSVYWYQQSLDQGLQFLIQYYNGEERAKGNILERFSAQQFPDLHSELNLSSLELGDSALYFCASSVVGGELFFGEGSRLTVL.

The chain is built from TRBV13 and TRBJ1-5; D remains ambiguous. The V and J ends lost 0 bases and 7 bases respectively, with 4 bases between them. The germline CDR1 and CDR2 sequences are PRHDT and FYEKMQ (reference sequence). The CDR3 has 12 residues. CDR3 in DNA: TGTGCCAGCAGCTTAGGGGGGCAGCCCCAGCATTTT. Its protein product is CASSLGGQPQHF.

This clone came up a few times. DNA of the CDR3: TGTGCCAGCAGAAATACTAATGGACGCACGGTTATCTCTGGAAACACCATATATTTT. Translation gives CASRNTNGRTVISGNTIYF. The chain couples TRBV21-1 to TRBJ1-3. TRBV21-1 is a documented pseudogene. The CDR3 loop spans 19 amino acids.

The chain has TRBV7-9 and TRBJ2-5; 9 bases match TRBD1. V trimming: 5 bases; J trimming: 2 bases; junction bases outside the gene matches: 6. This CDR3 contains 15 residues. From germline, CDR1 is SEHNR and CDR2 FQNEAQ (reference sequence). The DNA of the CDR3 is TGTGCCAGCAGCCCTCGGACAGGGGAGCAAGAGACCCAGTACTTC. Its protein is CASSPRTGEQETQYF. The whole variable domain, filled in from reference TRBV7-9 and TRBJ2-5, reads DTGVSQNPRHKITKRGQNVTFRCDPISEHNRLYWYRQTLGQGPEFLTYFQNEAQLEKSRLLSDRFSAERPKGSFSTLEIQRTEQGDSAMYLCASSPRTGEQETQYFGPGTRLLVL.